This T cell receptor (beta chain) was retrieved from a study of blood T cell repertoires in COVID-19. CDR3 size: 16 residues. After removal of 3 bases from V and 2 bases from J, the junction contained 4 bases not matched to a gene. Clones were read by immunoSEQ multiplex PCR, and TCRdb kept only the in-frame ones, dropping some. Of about 200,000 clones in the sample, about 83% are singletons; the top ten hold roughly 20%. V is TRBV23-1 and J is TRBJ2-7; 13 positions agree with TRBD2. TRBV23-1 is given ORF status, its function remaining uncertain. This sequence was found in a person between 65 and 79 years old with COVID-19, enrolled during active disease. Sequenced: peripheral blood. CDR3 amino acids: CASSHPGTSGTYEQYF. CDR3 coding DNA: TGCGCCAGCAGTCACCCCGGGACTAGCGGGACCTACGAGCAGTACTTC.